One sample yielded the 31 T cell receptor beta chains listed below, sequenced in a study of cytomegalovirus exposure and HLA in healthy donors. Produced via immunoSEQ multiplex PCR; TCRdb's table is partial and in-frame only. The repertoire holds approximately 150,000 clones, roughly 86% seen once, with 2% to 3% in the top ten. The sequencing input was PBMCs. These receptors were taken from a man between 18 and 29 years old in good health and CMV-seropositive.

The CDR3 region is CASKIRAGQDEQYF. CDR3 sequence (DNA): TGTGCCAGCAAAATTCGGGCAGGGCAAGACGAGCAGTACTTC. The gene calls are TRBV6-1 and TRBJ2-7, with D possibly being TRBD1 (5 bases). Looked up from germline, CDR1 is MNHNS and CDR2 is SASEGT. V lost 7 bases to trimming and J lost 5 bases, with 18 bases between them. The CDR3 sequence is 14 residues long.

Concerning this clone itself: Different DNA sequences within this sample yield the same CDR3. The chain joins TRBV9 to TRBJ2-7, with 9 bases matching TRBD1. Germline V gene lookup returns CDR1 SGDLS and CDR2 YYNGEE. The CDR3 runs 13 residues. The J segment lost 3 bases and the V segment lost 3 bases, leaving 1 base of the junction unmatched. As DNA, the CDR3 is TGTGCCAGCAGCGGGACAGGGGACTACGAGCAGTACTTC. This sequence encodes CASSGTGDYEQYF.

The rearrangement links TRBV5-1 to TRBJ2-7; no reliable D call. V was trimmed by 0 bases and J by 7 bases, leaving 14 bases between them. The CDR3 covers 14 residues. The germline gives CDR1 SGHRS, CDR2 YFSETQ. The CDR3 DNA sequence: TGCGCCAGCAGCTTGGAGTCGACTTCAGAAGAGCAGTACTTC. Its translation is CASSLESTSEEQYF.

The chain combines TRBV28 with TRBJ2-7; TRBD1 might be the D (5 bases). The CDR3 consists of 12 residues. Germline values: CDR1 MDHEN, CDR2 SYDVKM. The V end was cut by 7 bases, the J end by 10 bases, with 17 bases between. CDR3 in amino acids: CASTGLRGFQYF. The CDR3 nucleotides read TGTGCCAGCACGGGTTTAAGGGGCTTTCAGTACTTC.

This chain joins TRBV6-5 and TRBJ2-7; D may be TRBD1 (6 bases). Trimming removed 4 bases at V and 5 bases at J, with 15 bases between. CDR3 length: 14 amino acids. The V gene's germline CDR1 is MNHEY and CDR2 SVGAGI. The DNA of the CDR3 is TGTGCCAGCAGTTCAACAGGGAAATCAAACGAGCAGTACTTC. This codes for CASSSTGKSNEQYF.

The chain recombines TRBV29-1 with TRBJ1-2, with D tentatively TRBD1 (5 bases). V shed 4 bases and J shed 10 bases, with 25 bases lying between them. The CDR3 runs to 15 residues. CDR1 and CDR2 (germline): SQVTM, ANQGSEA. This CDR3 reads CSVGSFGGVGEDYTF. CDR3 bases: TGCAGCGTTGGGTCCTTTGGGGGGGTAGGTGAGGACTACACCTTC.

This rearrangement joins TRBV7-2 to TRBJ2-7, with D perhaps TRBD2 (5 bases). Germline assignment: CDR1 SGHTA and CDR2 FQGNSA. The CDR3 is made up of 14 amino acids. Between the trimmed V and J ends, which lost 5 bases and 3 bases, there was a span of 14 bases. CDR3: CASSRLGSDYEQYF. CDR3 bases: TGTGCCAGCAGCCGCCTTGGTAGCGACTACGAGCAGTACTTC.

This sequence joins TRBV5-6 and TRBJ2-3; 11 bases agree with TRBD2. V shed 4 bases and J 5 bases; nucleotides not matched to a gene: 18. Per the germline V gene, CDR1 is SGHDT and CDR2 is YYEEEE. This CDR3 comprises 19 residues. CDR3 amino acids: CASSRPGTSLAGAEDTQYF. The CDR3 DNA reads TGTGCCAGCAGCCGACCCGGAACCTCACTAGCGGGGGCGGAAGATACGCAGTATTTT.

This chain uses TRBV6-5 with TRBJ1-1; no clear D. The CDR3 length is 14 residues. V was cut by 6 bases and J by 0 bases, with 11 bases left in between. Germline lookup yields CDR1 MNHEY and CDR2 SVGAGI. Here the CDR3 reads CASSSKPMNTEAFF. The CDR3 bases are TGTGCCAGCAGCTCTAAGCCCATGAACACTGAAGCTTTCTTT.

This clone was detected only once. The chain joins TRBV6-6 to TRBJ2-5, with TRBD2 identical over 8 bases. With 2 bases clipped from V and 5 bases from J, the junction kept 1 base outside the gene matches. The CDR3 spans 13 residues. CDR1 is MNHNY and CDR2 is SVGAGI in the germline V gene (reference sequence). The CDR3 region has the DNA TGTGCCAGCAGTTACGGCGGGGGGGAGACCCAGTACTTC. This encodes CASSYGGGETQYF.

This sequence joins TRBV4-3 and TRBJ1-1; TRBD1 might be the D (5 bases). The CDR3 length is 14 residues. V lost 1 base, J lost 6 bases, and 12 bases lay in between. Looked up from germline, CDR1 is LGHNA and CDR2 is YSLEER. The CDR3 reads CASSQALGAAEAFF. The CDR3 DNA follows: TGCGCCAGCAGCCAAGCACTTGGGGCCGCTGAAGCTTTCTTT.

This clone occurred once. This sequence joins TRBV7-2 and TRBJ2-1; the match to TRBD2 covers 8 bases. The CDR3 sequence is 15 residues long. Germline V lookup: CDR1 SGHTA, CDR2 FQGNSA. The V segment lost 4 bases and the J segment 0 bases; nucleotides outside the gene matches: 2. CDR3 coding DNA: TGTGCCAGCAGCTCCGGACTAGCCTCCTACAATGAGCAGTTCTTC. Translated: CASSSGLASYNEQFF.

The chain joins TRBV29-1 to TRBJ2-7; 7 nucleotides align to TRBD2. J gave up 10 bases and V 6 bases, and 15 bases lay outside the gene matches. The CDR3 covers 13 residues. In germline, CDR1 is SQVTM, CDR2 ANQGSEA. The CDR3 bases are TGCAGCGTATCTAGCCGCGGGAGAGGAGAACAGTACTTC. It codes for CSVSSRGRGEQYF.

In its sample, this clone was seen once. The V call is TRBV27, the J call TRBJ2-1, with TRBD1 identical over 9 bases. Germline lookup yields CDR1 MNHEY and CDR2 SMNVEV (reference sequence). Germline trimming cut 8 bases from V and 7 bases from J; bases unmatched to any gene: 3. The CDR3 sequence is 12 residues long. CDR3 region: CASGTGSNEQFF. The DNA for the CDR3 is TGTGCCAGCGGGACAGGGTCAAATGAGCAGTTCTTC.

The J gene is TRBJ1-3, the V gene TRBV10-3; 8 bases agree with TRBD1. J gave up 4 bases and V 5 bases, and 4 bases lay outside the gene matches. Germline V gives CDR1 ENHRY, CDR2 SYGVKD. The CDR3 contains 14 residues. The CDR3 reads CAISPGGTGNTIYF. The CDR3 bases are TGTGCCATCAGTCCAGGGGGCACAGGAAACACCATATATTTT.

This clone appeared once. The J gene is TRBJ1-1, the V gene TRBV4-3; D possibly corresponds to TRBD1 (5 bases). CDR3 length equals 16 residues. In germline, CDR1 is LGHNA, CDR2 YSLEER. Trimming took 0 bases from V and 0 from J, leaving 11 bases between them. CDR3 DNA: TGCGCCAGCAGCCAAGAGTCCCCCAGGGTGAACACTGAAGCTTTCTTT. It is translated as CASSQESPRVNTEAFF.

The chain joins TRBV4-2 to TRBJ1-2; 9 bases align to TRBD1. This CDR3 is built from 15 residues. Per the germline V gene, CDR1 is LGHNA and CDR2 is YNFKEQ. The V and J ends lost 3 bases and 8 bases, in that order; junction bases with no gene match: 10. Here the CDR3 DNA reads TGTGCCAGCAGCCAGGAGACAGGGGGGTATGAAGGCTACACCTTC. This translates into CASSQETGGYEGYTF.

This clone has only a few counts. The chain combines TRBV19 with TRBJ1-2, with 9 positions matching TRBD1. With 5 bases clipped from V and 2 bases from J, the junction kept 6 bases outside the gene matches. CDR3 length: 15 residues. In germline, CDR1 is LNHDA, CDR2 SQIVND (reference sequence). CDR3 coding DNA: TGTGCCAGTAGTCTTTATGACAGGGGGAACTATGGCTACACCTTC. This translates into CASSLYDRGNYGYTF.

This chain connects TRBV11-2 to TRBJ2-7; TRBD2 might be the D (6 bases). This CDR3 is built from 15 residues. CDR1 and CDR2 from the germline V gene are SGHAT and FQNNGV. Trimming cost V 3 bases and J 0 bases, with 12 bases left between them. The CDR3 DNA reads as TGTGCCAGCAGCTTTTATAGCGGCCCCTCCTACGAGCAGTACTTC. This sequence encodes CASSFYSGPSYEQYF.

V gene TRBV29-1 combines with J gene TRBJ2-1; the D gene is possibly TRBD2 (5 bases). The CDR3 loop spans 13 amino acids. Between the trimmed V and J ends, which lost 3 bases and 4 bases, there was a span of 10 bases. Germline assignment: CDR1 SQVTM and CDR2 ANQGSEA. The DNA of the CDR3 is TGCAGCGTTGATAACGGGGTGTACAATGAGCAGTTCTTC. Residues: CSVDNGVYNEQFF.

The rearrangement links TRBV29-1 to TRBJ2-7; 8 bases line up with TRBD1. CDR3 length: 12 residues. After removal of 4 bases from V and 3 bases from J, the junction contained 2 bases not matched to a gene. Germline CDR1 reads SQVTM; CDR2 reads ANQGSEA. This chain's CDR3 is CSVGGQGYEQYF. As DNA, the CDR3 is TGCAGCGTTGGAGGACAGGGCTACGAGCAGTACTTC.

The chain recombines TRBV27 with TRBJ2-1; D is uncertain. The V end lost 3 bases, the J end lost 6 bases, and 15 bases lay between the germline ends. CDR1 is MNHEY, CDR2 SMNVEV, per germline (reference sequence). The CDR3 is made up of 15 amino acids. The CDR3 region has the DNA TGTGCCAGCAGTTTGGAAGGAACTACGGGCAATGAGCAGTTCTTC. Translating it yields CASSLEGTTGNEQFF.

Details on this clone: Different DNA sequences within this sample yield the same CDR3. V gene TRBV6-4 combines with J gene TRBJ2-3, with 10 bases lining up with TRBD1. Trimming at V came to 2 bases and at J to 2 bases, leaving 1 base not matched to a gene. Per germline, CDR1 MRHNA and CDR2 SNTAGT. CDR3 length equals 15 residues. CDR3 sequence: CASSDGTGDTDTQYF. In nucleotides, the CDR3 is TGTGCCAGCAGTGACGGGACAGGGGACACAGATACGCAGTATTTT.

The chain has TRBV19 and TRBJ2-6; D remains unclear. Germline CDR1 and CDR2: LNHDA and SQIVND (reference sequence). V was pared by 10 bases and J by 2 bases, with 6 bases between. The CDR3 is 12 amino acids. CDR3 loop: CATSAGANVLTF. The CDR3 nucleotides are TGTGCCACCAGTGCTGGGGCCAACGTCCTGACTTTC.

This sequence joins TRBV10-3 and TRBJ2-1; 10 bases fit TRBD2. CDR3 length equals 14 residues. V was clipped by 10 bases and J by 8 bases; unmatched bases: 11. The germline CDR1 and CDR2 sequences are ENHRY and SYGVKD. The CDR3 sequence is CATLAGGFGDEQFF. CDR3 DNA: TGTGCCACCTTAGCGGGAGGCTTTGGCGATGAGCAGTTCTTC.

This chain links TRBV7-3 with TRBJ2-1, with a weak D call TRBD2 (6 bases). The CDR3 has 14 amino acids. Per the germline V gene, CDR1 is SGHTA and CDR2 is FQGTGA. V was cut by 4 bases and J by 6 bases, with 13 bases left in between. The CDR3 reads CASSSPGGANEQFF. Written as DNA, the CDR3 is TGTGCCAGCAGCTCCCCTGGAGGGGCCAATGAGCAGTTCTTC.

V usage is TRBV15 and J usage is TRBJ2-4; tentatively, D is TRBD2 (7 bases). Per germline, CDR1 LNHNV and CDR2 YYDKDF (reference sequence). V was pared by 4 bases and J by 3 bases, with 13 bases between. The CDR3 loop spans 15 amino acids. The CDR3 loop is CATSTRGGGKNIQYF. The CDR3 DNA follows: TGTGCCACCAGCACCCGAGGGGGGGGCAAAAACATTCAGTACTTC.

The gene calls are TRBV7-2 and TRBJ1-5, with 9 bases fitting TRBD1. The CDR3 contains 19 residues. CDR1 is SGHTA, CDR2 FQGNSA, per germline. The junction had 10 bases not matched to a gene; V was cut back by 0 bases and J by 1 base. CDR3: CASSLAGWGQGTSNQPQHF. The CDR3 DNA reads as TGTGCCAGCAGCTTAGCGGGGTGGGGACAGGGTACGAGCAATCAGCCCCAGCATTTT.

The chain employs TRBV5-1 and TRBJ1-4, with D possibly matching TRBD1 (5 bases). The CDR3 length is 16 residues. Germline CDR1 and CDR2: SGHRS and YFSETQ. V shed 0 bases and J shed 7 bases, with 16 bases lying between them. The DNA for the CDR3 is TGCGCCAGCAGCTTGGAACCAGGACAAGGAGTTGAAAAACTGTTTTTT. Translating it yields CASSLEPGQGVEKLFF.

The chain uses TRBV2 and TRBJ1-1; D is unresolved. The CDR3 runs 13 residues. Germline assignment: CDR1 SNHLY and CDR2 FYNNEI. Between the trimmed V and J ends, which lost 7 bases and 1 base, there was a span of 10 bases. The DNA for the CDR3 is TGTGCCAGCACGAACAACAGGAACACTGAAGCTTTCTTT. This translates into CASTNNRNTEAFF.

This clone occurred a few times. V gene TRBV7-9 combines with J gene TRBJ2-7, with 7 bases that match TRBD2. There are 15 residues in the CDR3. With V trimmed by 5 bases and J by 4 bases, 11 bases remained unmatched. CDR1 and CDR2 (germline): SEHNR, FQNEAQ (reference sequence). The DNA for the CDR3 is TGTGCCAGCAGCCGACCGGGACTAAGGGATTACGAGCAGTACTTC. Amino acids: CASSRPGLRDYEQYF. Full variable domain (outside the CDR3, taken from reference TRBV7-9 and TRBJ2-7): DTGVSQNPRHKITKRGQNVTFRCDPISEHNRLYWYRQTLGQGPEFLTYFQNEAQLEKSRLLSDRFSAERPKGSFSTLEIQRTEQGDSAMYLCASSRPGLRDYEQYFGPGTRLTVT.